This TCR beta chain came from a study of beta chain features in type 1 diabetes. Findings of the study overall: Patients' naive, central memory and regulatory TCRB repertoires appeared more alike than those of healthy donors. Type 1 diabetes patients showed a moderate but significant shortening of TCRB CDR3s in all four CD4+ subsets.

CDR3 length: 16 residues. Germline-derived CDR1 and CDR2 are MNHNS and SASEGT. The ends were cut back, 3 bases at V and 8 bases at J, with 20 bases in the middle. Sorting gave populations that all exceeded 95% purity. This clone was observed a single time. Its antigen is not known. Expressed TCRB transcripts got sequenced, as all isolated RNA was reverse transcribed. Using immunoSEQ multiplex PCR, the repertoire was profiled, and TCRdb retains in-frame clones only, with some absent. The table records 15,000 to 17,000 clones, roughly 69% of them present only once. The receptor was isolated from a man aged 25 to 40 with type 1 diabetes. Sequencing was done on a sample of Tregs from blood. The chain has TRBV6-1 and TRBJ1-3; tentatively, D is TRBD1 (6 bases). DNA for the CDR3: TGTGCCAGCAGTGACAAAGGGGGGACTAATGAGGACACCATATATTTT. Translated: CASSDKGGTNEDTIYF.